This entry lists 25 T cell receptor beta chains sequenced from one sample in a study of blood T cells in healthy people across ages. The authors ran a second PCR of about 6 to 11 cycles using a sample-barcoded 5' primer and a J-beta primer mix. TCRdb used MiXCR to reprocess the 5' RACE reads, holding one entry per CDR3 protein. Among 800,000 to 1,300,000 distinct CDR3 sequences listed, approximately 26% were seen once. These records were also assigned to another study, of T cells of mothers and their children.

The sample taken for sequencing was blood. All receptors derive from a girl aged 2-10 years in good health.

J is TRBJ2-4 and V is TRBV2; D is ambiguous. The CDR3 consists of 10 residues. Per germline, CDR1 SNHLY and CDR2 FYNNEI. V was cut by 8 bases and J by 6 bases, with 5 bases left in between. The CDR3 sequence is CASSGNIQYF. CDR3 bases: TGTGCCAGCTCAGGAAACATTCAGTACTTC.

This clonotype occurred many times. The chain recombines TRBV20-1 with TRBJ2-1; TRBD2 agrees at 8 bases. CDR1 is DFQATT, CDR2 SNEGSKA, per germline (reference sequence). The V segment lost 0 bases and the J segment 2 bases; nucleotides outside the gene matches: 9. This CDR3 region has 17 residues. This CDR3 is CSARDPMTSAAYNEQFF. CDR3 nucleotide sequence: TGCAGTGCTAGAGACCCCATGACTAGCGCGGCCTACAATGAGCAGTTCTTC.

This clonotype has more than one count but fewer than ten. The V call is TRBV6-5, the J call TRBJ2-3; TRBD1 aligns across 7 bases. The trim removed 6 bases at V and 9 bases at J, leaving 12 bases unmatched. CDR1 and CDR2 (germline): MNHEY, SVGAGI. CDR3 length: 14 residues. DNA for the CDR3: TGTGCCAGCAGGGAACGGGACAGCCCCAGCACGCAGTATTTT. Amino acids: CASRERDSPSTQYF.

This clonotype was picked up a small number of times. This rearrangement joins TRBV6-1 to TRBJ2-7; no firm D call. CDR3 length: 14 residues. The V gene's germline CDR1 is MNHNS and CDR2 SASEGT. V was cut by 8 bases and J by 3 bases, with 17 bases left in between. CDR3 nucleotides: TGTGCCAGCCGTCGGTCGACTGGTAACTACGAGCAGTACTTC. This gives the protein CASRRSTGNYEQYF.

In its sample, this clonotype was seen many times. The chain combines TRBV3-1 with TRBJ1-5; no reliable D call. This CDR3 has 14 residues. Per the germline V gene, CDR1 is LGHDT and CDR2 is YNNKEL (reference sequence). Trimming pared 8 bases from V and 0 bases from J, leaving 11 bases between. CDR3 loop: CASPRLDSNQPQHF. As DNA, the CDR3 is TGTGCCAGCCCGCGTTTAGATAGCAATCAGCCCCAGCATTTT.

V gene TRBV29-1 combines with J gene TRBJ2-5, with 8 nucleotides matching TRBD1. The CDR3 sequence is 15 residues long. The germline gives CDR1 SQVTM, CDR2 ANQGSEA. With 4 bases clipped from V and 5 bases from J, the junction kept 12 bases outside the gene matches. Here the CDR3 DNA reads TGCAGCGTTGCGACTCAGGGGGCGGTCGAGGAGACCCAGTACTTC. Translating gives CSVATQGAVEETQYF.

The chain couples TRBV5-1 to TRBJ2-1; D gene unclear. There are 15 residues in the CDR3. The V end lost 4 bases, the J end lost 3 bases, and 14 bases lay between the germline ends. In germline, CDR1 is SGHRS, CDR2 YFSETQ. The CDR3 region has the DNA TGCGCCAGCAGCCCAGGTTCTTTCTACTACAATGAGCAGTTCTTC. It codes for CASSPGSFYYNEQFF.

Only a few counts were recorded for this clonotype. This rearrangement joins TRBV6-2 or TRBV6-3 to TRBJ2-5, with D perhaps TRBD1 or TRBD2 (5 bases each). The J call could be wrong; TRBJ2-1 is a better fit for the DNA end. Germline CDR1 and CDR2: MNHEY and SVGEGT. The CDR3 has 10 amino acids. In DNA, the CDR3 is TGTGCCAGCAGGGGGGTTGAGCAGTTCTTC. It is translated as CASRGVEQFF.

The CDR3 sequence is CASSLDSEYSNQPQHF. CDR3 nucleotide sequence: TGTGCCAGCAGCCTCGACAGCGAGTATAGCAATCAGCCCCAGCATTTT. This sequence joins TRBV7-9 and TRBJ1-5, with D possibly matching TRBD1 (5 bases). CDR1 is SEHNR and CDR2 is FQNEAQ in the germline V gene (reference sequence). The CDR3 has 16 residues. Trimming removed 5 bases from V and 0 bases from J, with 14 bases in between.

This clonotype was observed a few times. The V gene is TRBV10-3, the J gene TRBJ2-1; 13 bases match TRBD2. The germline V gene encodes CDR1 ENHRY and CDR2 SYGVKD. CDR3 length: 14 residues. The junction had 7 bases not matched to a gene; V was cut back by 10 bases and J by 7 bases. The CDR3 coding sequence is TGTGCCACCGGGACTAGCGGGACTAATAATGAGCAGTTCTTC. It codes for CATGTSGTNNEQFF.

The chain combines TRBV13 with TRBJ2-6; perhaps TRBD1 as D (5 bases). The ends were cut back, 9 bases at V and 4 bases at J, with 7 bases in the middle. CDR3 length: 12 residues. Germline V lookup: CDR1 PRHDT, CDR2 FYEKMQ (reference sequence). The CDR3 loop is CASRGGANVLTF. The CDR3 coding sequence is TGTGCCAGTAGGGGAGGGGCCAACGTCCTGACTTTC.

The chain recombines TRBV15 with TRBJ2-3; no clear D. The germline V and J ends were trimmed by 1 base and 3 bases, with 5 bases remaining between them. This CDR3 has 13 residues. Per germline, CDR1 LNHNV and CDR2 YYDKDF (reference sequence). The CDR3 bases are TGTGCCACCAGCAGAGTTACGACAGATACGCAGTATTTT. Its translation: CATSRVTTDTQYF. The variable domain in full, completed from reference TRBV15 and TRBJ2-3, reads DAMVIQNPRYQVTQFGKPVTLSCSQTLNHNVMYWYQQKSSQAPKLLFHYYDKDFNNEADTPDNFQSRRPNTSFCFLDIRSPGLGDTAMYLCATSRVTTDTQYFGPGTRLTVL.

The table lists this clonotype with a few counts. V and J are TRBV20-1 and TRBJ2-5; D gene unclear. Trimming took off 0 bases at V and 4 bases at J, with 18 bases between the two ends. Per the germline V gene, CDR1 is DFQATT and CDR2 is SNEGSKA (reference sequence). There are 16 residues in the CDR3. Here the CDR3 reads CSARDPLTVDVETQYF. In nucleotides, the CDR3 is TGCAGTGCTAGAGACCCTCTAACCGTGGATGTAGAGACCCAGTACTTC.

This clonotype was counted a single time. V and J are TRBV29-1 and TRBJ2-3; tentatively, D is TRBD1 or TRBD2 (5 bases each). The CDR3 spans 13 residues. Germline V gene sequence: CDR1 SQVTM, CDR2 ANQGSEA. Trimming took 5 bases from V and 2 from J, leaving 11 bases between them. In nucleotides, the CDR3 is TGCAGCGTTCCTTCGGGGCTCACAGATACGCAGTATTTT. It encodes CSVPSGLTDTQYF.

The CDR3 bases are TGTGCCACCGCGGTGGGGACAGGCAATGAAAAACTGTTTTTT. Amino acids: CATAVGTGNEKLFF. The chain is built from TRBV28 and TRBJ1-4, with TRBD1 matching over 8 bases. This CDR3 contains 14 residues. The junction had 9 bases not matched to a gene; V was cut back by 10 bases and J by 5 bases. Per germline, CDR1 MDHEN and CDR2 SYDVKM.

The chain uses TRBV6-1 and TRBJ1-2; TRBD1 might be the D (5 bases). Trimming cost V 2 bases and J 3 bases, with 13 bases left between them. Germline V CDR1 and CDR2: MNHNS, SASEGT. The CDR3 runs to 15 residues. Here the CDR3 DNA reads TGTGCCAGCAGTGAATGGGAGGGGCTGGACTATGGCTACACCTTC. Protein product: CASSEWEGLDYGYTF.

The J gene is TRBJ2-1, the V gene TRBV7-3; 9 bases fit TRBD1. The CDR3 has 15 residues. CDR1 is SGHTA, CDR2 FQGTGA, per germline. The junction had 6 bases not matched to a gene; V was cut back by 4 bases and J by 5 bases. This chain's CDR3 is CASSSRTGEDNEQFF. The DNA for the CDR3 is TGTGCCAGCAGCTCAAGGACAGGGGAAGACAATGAGCAGTTCTTC.

The chain recombines TRBV6-5 with TRBJ2-5; 8 positions match TRBD2. This CDR3 is built from 13 residues. V lost 3 bases, J lost 9 bases, and 6 bases stayed unmatched. Germline V gene sequence: CDR1 MNHEY, CDR2 SVGAGI. DNA of the CDR3: TGTGCCAGCAGTTATTTCGGGGGGGGGGCCCAGTACTTC. Its protein product is CASSYFGGGAQYF.

This chain links TRBV29-1 with TRBJ2-7; D may be TRBD2 (5 bases). CDR1 and CDR2 (germline): SQVTM, ANQGSEA. Trimming pared 1 base from V and 5 bases from J, leaving 9 bases between. The CDR3 loop spans 12 amino acids. The CDR3 DNA reads as TGCAGCGTTGAAGGGGAGACCCACGAGCAGTACTTC. Its translation is CSVEGETHEQYF.

The chain employs TRBV7-8 and TRBJ1-1, with unresolved D. V lost 1 base and J 0 bases, leaving 9 bases between the germline ends. Per germline, CDR1 SGHVS and CDR2 FQNEAQ. This CDR3 contains 15 residues. The CDR3 DNA reads as TGTGCCAGCAGCTTAGGACGGTTGATGAACACTGAAGCTTTCTTT. Translation gives CASSLGRLMNTEAFF.

The chain carries TRBV9 and TRBJ1-1; possibly TRBD1 for D (5 bases). Germline CDR1 reads SGDLS; CDR2 reads YYNGEE. Trimming stripped 3 bases from V and 11 bases from J, with 20 bases between. The CDR3 loop spans 14 amino acids. The CDR3 nucleotides are TGTGCCAGCAGCGGGGGGTTGAAGTCCAACACCGCTTTCTTT. Protein: CASSGGLKSNTAFF. The whole variable domain, filled in from reference TRBV9 and TRBJ1-1, reads DSGVTQTPKHLITATGQRVTLRCSPRSGDLSVYWYQQSLDQGLQFLIQYYNGEERAKGNILERFSAQQFPDLHSELNLSSLELGDSALYFCASSGGLKSNTAFFGQGTRLTVV.

This clonotype has a handful of counts. This chain uses TRBV20-1 with TRBJ2-1; 7 nucleotides match TRBD2. The germline V gene encodes CDR1 DFQATT and CDR2 SNEGSKA (reference sequence). With V trimmed by 7 bases and J by 9 bases, 12 bases remained unmatched. This CDR3 has 13 residues. The CDR3 DNA reads TGCAGTGTGGACGGGAGGCCGAGGGGTGAGCAGTTCTTC. Translating gives CSVDGRPRGEQFF.

Points on this clonotype: A much larger clone differs from this one at a single base, so this may be a read error. This sequence joins TRBV7-2 and TRBJ1-1; possibly TRBD1 for D (6 bases). The CDR3 is 16 residues long. Per germline, CDR1 SGHTA and CDR2 FQGNSA. The CDR3 coding sequence is TGTGCCAACAGCTTAGAAGCGGGGGCGATGAACACTGAAGCTTTCTTT. This translates into CANSLEAGAMNTEAFF.

The rearrangement links TRBV9 to TRBJ2-1; D may be TRBD2 (7 bases). The DNA end is a closer match to TRBJ2-7, so the J assignment may be wrong. This CDR3 region has 18 residues. Germline V gives CDR1 SGDLS, CDR2 YYNGEE. This CDR3 is CASSVAAAGARQTYEQYF. Here the CDR3 DNA reads TGTGCCAGCAGCGTAGCAGCGGCGGGGGCCCGCCAAACCTACGAGCAGTACTTC.

This clonotype showed up many times. The chain has TRBV7-2 and TRBJ2-3, with D maybe TRBD1 (6 bases). The length of the CDR3 is 13 residues. The germline CDR1 and CDR2 sequences are SGHTA and FQGNSA. V lost 4 bases to trimming and J lost 2 bases, with 7 bases between them. CDR3 residues: CASSSGVTDTQYF. The CDR3 bases are TGTGCCAGCAGCTCAGGGGTCACAGATACGCAGTATTTT. Looking up the rest from reference TRBV7-2 and TRBJ2-3 gives the full variable domain: GAGVSQSPSNKVTEKGKDVELRCDPISGHTALYWYRQSLGQGLEFLIYFQGNSAPDKSGLPSDRFSAERTGGSVSTLTIQRTQQEDSAVYLCASSSGVTDTQYFGPGTRLTVL.